A single sample is the source of the 27 T cell receptor beta chains below, sequenced in a study of circulating CD8 cells and anti-PD-1 response in melanoma. From live CD3+CD8+TCRalphabeta+ cells, four PD-1 and/or TIGIT subsets were sorted. The QIAseq Immune Repertoire TCR panel built the libraries from roughly 16 ng of total RNA. MiXCR, run by TCRdb on the reads, gives a single entry per CDR3 protein. In the table there are about 470 distinct CDR3 sequences, about 7.8% of which are singletons. The sequencing used CD8+ T cells from PBMCs, collected at baseline or after one month of anti-PD-1 therapy (not recorded which). The receptors here all came from a human donor with melanoma.

Relative to its sample, this clonotype is large (0.1 to 1%). DNA for the CDR3: TGTGCCAGCAGCCCCGGGCCGGGGTCTGAAGCTTTCTTT. Its translation: CASSPGPGSEAFF. This sequence joins TRBV7-2 and TRBJ1-1; no clear D. The CDR3 length is 13 residues. Germline-derived CDR1 and CDR2 are SGHTA and FQGNSA. Trimming took off 5 bases at V and 6 bases at J, with 13 bases between the two ends.

In its sample, this clonotype is large (0.1 to 1%). The rearrangement joins TRBV6-2 or TRBV6-3 to TRBJ1-1, with a weak D call TRBD1 (5 bases). V was trimmed by 2 bases and J by 5 bases, leaving 6 bases between them. Germline lookup yields CDR1 MNHEY and CDR2 SVGEGT. The CDR3 totals 12 residues. CDR3 in amino acids: CASSYGGTEAFF. The CDR3 coding sequence is TGTGCCAGCAGTTACGGGGGAACTGAAGCTTTCTTT.

This clonotype ranks as large. The V call is TRBV11-2, the J call TRBJ2-3, with no clear D. The CDR3 is made up of 13 amino acids. V dropped 6 bases and J dropped 4 bases, with 11 bases sitting between them. The germline V gene has CDR1 SGHAT and CDR2 FQNNGV. CDR3 sequence reads: CASRGLGADTQYF. CDR3 nucleotides: TGTGCCAGCAGAGGGCTGGGTGCAGATACGCAGTATTTT.

This clonotype counts as large. The chain is built from TRBV11-2 and TRBJ2-3; TRBD2 matches 10 bases. This CDR3 contains 15 residues. J was trimmed by 0 bases and V by 5 bases; bases with no gene match: 2. The germline V gene has CDR1 SGHAT and CDR2 FQNNGV. CDR3: CASSRTSGSTDTQYF. Written as DNA, the CDR3 is TGTGCCAGCAGCCGGACTAGCGGTAGCACAGATACGCAGTATTTT.

By its share, this clonotype is large (0.1 to 1%). V is TRBV4-1 and J is TRBJ2-7, with a possible D match to TRBD2 (5 bases). CDR3 length: 15 amino acids. Germline lookup yields CDR1 MGHRA and CDR2 YSYEKL. V was clipped by 3 bases and J by 0 bases, with 12 bases between them. The DNA of the CDR3 is TGCGCCAGCAGCCAGAGTCGAGGGTTCTCCTACGAGCAGTACTTC. As protein: CASSQSRGFSYEQYF.

In its sample, this clonotype ranks as medium-sized. The gene calls are TRBV29-1 and TRBJ2-2; 9 positions agree with TRBD2. The germline gives CDR1 SQVTM, CDR2 ANQGSEA. The V and J ends lost 6 bases and 1 base, in that order; junction bases with no gene match: 6. CDR3 length: 15 amino acids. In DNA, the CDR3 is TGCAGCGTCCCCGGGACTAGCCTGAACACCGGGGAGCTGTTTTTT. This codes for CSVPGTSLNTGELFF.

This clonotype counts as medium-sized. V usage is TRBV24-1 and J usage is TRBJ2-1; 9 nucleotides align to TRBD1. The J segment lost 6 bases and the V segment lost 5 bases, leaving 13 bases of the junction unmatched. The CDR3 has 17 amino acids. CDR1 and CDR2 (germline): KGHDR, SFDVKD. As DNA, the CDR3 is TGTGCCACCAGTGCCACTCCCGGGACAGGGTCGTCCAATGAGCAGTTCTTC. Residues: CATSATPGTGSSNEQFF.

This chain joins TRBV19 and TRBJ1-5, with D possibly being TRBD1 (5 bases). The CDR3 is made up of 13 amino acids. Trimming took 6 bases from V and 4 from J, leaving 10 bases between them. Germline values: CDR1 LNHDA, CDR2 SQIVND (reference sequence). CDR3 in DNA: TGTGCCAGTAGAACAGGTTGGAATCAGCCCCAGCATTTT. Amino acid sequence: CASRTGWNQPQHF.

This clonotype rates as medium-sized (0.01 to 0.1%). This chain links TRBV11-3 with TRBJ2-3, with 8 bases identical to TRBD2. The trim removed 8 bases at V and 1 base at J, leaving 11 bases unmatched. This CDR3 comprises 16 residues. Germline V gene sequence: CDR1 SGHNT, CDR2 YENEEA. DNA for the CDR3: TGTGCCAGCTCCAGTCGGGAGGGGGGCCGCACAGATACGCAGTATTTT. Residues: CASSSREGGRTDTQYF.

This clonotype ranks as large. This chain connects TRBV14 to TRBJ1-2, with D maybe TRBD1 (6 bases). The ends were cut back, 4 bases at V and 0 bases at J, with 6 bases in the middle. CDR3 length equals 13 residues. Germline V gives CDR1 SGHDN, CDR2 FVKESK. CDR3 in amino acids: CASSRTANYGYTF. The DNA for the CDR3 is TGTGCCAGCAGCCGGACAGCTAACTATGGCTACACCTTC. The variable domain in full, with the rest retrieved from reference TRBV14 and TRBJ1-2, is EAGVTQFPSHSVIEKGQTVTLRCDPISGHDNLYWYRRVMGKEIKFLLHFVKESKQDESGMPNNRFLAERTGGTYSTLKVQPAELEDSGVYFCASSRTANYGYTFGSGTRLTVV.

This clonotype was recorded a few times. V gene TRBV29-1 combines with J gene TRBJ2-1; the D gene is possibly TRBD2 (6 bases). V was shortened by 7 bases and J by 2 bases, with 9 bases between the two germline ends. The CDR3 totals 12 residues. Germline-derived CDR1 and CDR2 are SQVTM and ANQGSEA. This CDR3 reads CSASGAYNEQFF. As DNA, the CDR3 is TGCAGCGCGTCGGGGGCCTACAATGAGCAGTTCTTC.

Notes on this clonotype: A read error may explain this, as a much larger clone is one base away. The chain is built from TRBV5-4 and TRBJ2-3; D is ambiguous. V lost 0 bases and J lost 2, with 13 bases in between. Germline V gene sequence: CDR1 SGHNT, CDR2 YYREEE (reference sequence). This CDR3 is built from 16 residues. The CDR3 loop is CASSLGFSSSTDTQYF. CDR3 DNA sequence: TGTGCCAGCAGCTTGGGTTTCAGTTCTTCCACAGATACGCAGTATTTT.

By sample fraction, this clonotype is medium-sized. The chain employs TRBV25-1 and TRBJ2-7; D gene unclear. The germline V gene encodes CDR1 MGHDK and CDR2 SYGVNS. The CDR3 is 13 residues long. Trimming pared 3 bases from V and 3 bases from J, leaving 9 bases between. CDR3: CASSDINGYEQYF. The CDR3 coding sequence is TGTGCCAGCAGTGATATTAACGGCTACGAGCAGTACTTC.

By sample fraction, this clonotype is large (0.1 to 1%). The chain is built from TRBV19 and TRBJ1-6; unclear D gene. V gave up 1 base and J gave up 13 bases, with 11 bases separating them. The germline gives CDR1 LNHDA, CDR2 SQIVND (reference sequence). The CDR3 sequence is 13 residues long. The DNA for the CDR3 is TGTGCCAGTAGTATAGTATCCAGGAGTCCCCTCCACTTT. Protein: CASSIVSRSPLHF.

This rearrangement joins TRBV30 to TRBJ2-2; the D is unclear. Germline loops: CDR1 GTSNPN, CDR2 SVGIG (reference sequence). V lost 0 bases, J lost 1 base, and 6 bases lay in between. This CDR3 has 14 residues. The CDR3 nucleotides read TGTGCCTGGAGTGTACTCGGGAACACCGGGGAGCTGTTTTTT. This gives the protein CAWSVLGNTGELFF. Full variable domain (rest looked up from reference TRBV30 and TRBJ2-2): SQTIHQWPATLVQPVGSPLSLECTVEGTSNPNLYWYRQAAGRGLQLLFYSVGIGQISSEVPQNLSASRPQDRQFILSSKKLLLSDSGFYLCAWSVLGNTGELFFGEGSRLTVL.

This clonotype is deemed medium-sized. The V call is TRBV5-4, the J call TRBJ2-2, with D perhaps assigned TRBD1 or TRBD2 (5 bases each). Looked up from germline, CDR1 is SGHNT and CDR2 is YYREEE (reference sequence). V was cut by 6 bases and J by 4 bases, with 16 bases left in between. The CDR3 has 15 residues. The CDR3 here is CASTPEGRPTGELFF. DNA for the CDR3: TGTGCCAGCACCCCTGAGGGGCGCCCCACCGGGGAGCTGTTTTTT.

By proportion, this clonotype is medium-sized (0.01 to 0.1%). CDR3 loop: CASSLSRQGNTEAFF. The CDR3, as DNA: TGTGCCAGCAGTTTATCGCGACAGGGGAACACTGAAGCTTTCTTT. The chain joins TRBV27 to TRBJ1-1, with 7 positions matching TRBD1. Trimming at V came to 0 bases and at J to 1 base, leaving 2 bases not matched to a gene. Germline CDR1 reads MNHEY; CDR2 reads SMNVEV (reference sequence). There are 15 residues in the CDR3.

This chain connects TRBV11-3 to TRBJ2-5; 9 nucleotides match TRBD1. Looked up from germline, CDR1 is SGHNT and CDR2 is YENEEA. With V trimmed by 4 bases and J by 5 bases, 8 bases remained unmatched. This CDR3 has 15 amino acids. CDR3: CASSSGTGIMETQYF. CDR3 nucleotide sequence: TGTGCCAGCAGCTCCGGGACAGGGATTATGGAGACCCAGTACTTC.

By share, this clonotype counts as large. The rearrangement links TRBV29-1 to TRBJ2-2, with D unclear. The CDR3 is 11 residues long. V lost 7 bases and J 6 bases, leaving 9 bases between the germline ends. Per germline, CDR1 SQVTM and CDR2 ANQGSEA. This CDR3 reads CSARQSGELFF. DNA for the CDR3: TGCAGCGCCCGTCAGTCCGGGGAGCTGTTTTTT.

In this sample, this clonotype is medium-sized. The chain joins TRBV13 to TRBJ2-7; no clear D. This CDR3 is 11 amino acids long. With 5 bases removed from V and 7 bases from J, the gap between germline ends came to 9 bases. CDR1 is PRHDT and CDR2 is FYEKMQ in the germline V gene (reference sequence). DNA of the CDR3: TGTGCCAGCAGCGCGGAGATGGAGCAGTACTTC. Translation: CASSAEMEQYF.

This clonotype is large (0.1 to 1%) within its sample. The CDR3 region is CASFGANYGYTF. In DNA, the CDR3 is TGTGCCAGCTTCGGGGCCAACTATGGCTACACCTTC. The V and J genes are TRBV2 and TRBJ1-2; D may be TRBD1 (5 bases). Trimming removed 8 bases from V and 2 bases from J, with 9 bases in between. Germline CDR1 is SNHLY and CDR2 is FYNNEI. The CDR3 consists of 12 residues.

By share, this clonotype counts as medium-sized. The chain couples TRBV5-4 to TRBJ2-3; no firm D call. Germline values: CDR1 SGHNT, CDR2 YYREEE (reference sequence). The CDR3 is made up of 16 amino acids. V gave up 0 bases and J gave up 0 bases, with 11 bases separating them. In DNA form, the CDR3 reads TGTGCCAGCAGCTTGGTCCGAGAAGCTAGCACAGATACGCAGTATTTT. Its protein product is CASSLVREASTDTQYF.

This clonotype is termed large. This chain links TRBV9 with TRBJ2-1, with D perhaps matching TRBD1 or TRBD2 (6 bases each). The V end lost 1 base, the J end lost 8 bases, and 16 bases lay between the germline ends. Germline V gives CDR1 SGDLS, CDR2 YYNGEE. This CDR3 contains 15 residues. The CDR3 sequence is CASSVWGALGDEQFF. The CDR3 DNA reads TGTGCCAGCAGCGTATGGGGGGCCCTTGGGGATGAGCAGTTCTTC.

This chain uses TRBV7-9 with TRBJ2-7; D remains unclear. The CDR3 has 12 residues. With 1 base removed from V and 5 bases from J, the gap between germline ends came to 6 bases. Germline loops: CDR1 SEHNR, CDR2 FQNEAQ (reference sequence). In DNA, the CDR3 is TGTGCCAGCAGCTTAGTGGGGAACGAGCAGTACTTC. It encodes CASSLVGNEQYF.

This clonotype is medium-sized by share. The chain recombines TRBV7-2 with TRBJ2-7; D may be TRBD1 (6 bases). V was clipped by 4 bases and J by 0 bases, with 10 bases between them. Per germline, CDR1 SGHTA and CDR2 FQGNSA. CDR3 length: 14 amino acids. The CDR3 DNA sequence: TGTGCCAGCAGCTCGACAGGAAGCTCCTACGAGCAGTACTTC. This gives the protein CASSSTGSSYEQYF.

By share, this clonotype counts as medium-sized (0.01 to 0.1%). The chain combines TRBV19 with TRBJ2-3; weak D call: TRBD2 (6 bases). Per germline, CDR1 LNHDA and CDR2 SQIVND (reference sequence). The CDR3 consists of 12 residues. V dropped 5 bases and J dropped 4 bases, with 7 bases sitting between them. The DNA of the CDR3 is TGTGCCAGTAGTTGGGGGGCAGATACGCAGTATTTT. Protein sequence: CASSWGADTQYF.

This clonotype is deemed medium-sized (0.01 to 0.1%). CDR3 DNA: TGCGCCAGCAGGAGGGGGAACGAGCAGTACTTC. Protein: CASRRGNEQYF. The chain joins TRBV4-3 to TRBJ2-7; D perhaps matches TRBD1 (6 bases). The CDR3 is 11 amino acids. Germline lookup yields CDR1 LGHNA and CDR2 YSLEER. With 6 bases removed from V and 5 bases from J, the gap between germline ends came to 8 bases.